This entry concerns a single T cell receptor beta chain. Its antigen is unidentified. A minimum of 7 million PBMCs was isolated per sample. The authors extracted at least 6 micrograms of total RNA per sample. PCR was performed a second time for about 6 to 12 cycles using a sample-barcoded 5' primer and a J-beta primer mix. The template-switch adaptor, which had 12 random nucleotides, put a tag on each cDNA molecule. MiXCR, run by TCRdb on the 5' RACE reads, gives a single entry per CDR3 protein. The table includes approximately 670,000 distinct CDR3 sequences, roughly 43% detected once. These data belong to a study of blood T cells in healthy people across ages. Study findings and constraints: Roughly linearly, TCR beta diversity per million T cells fell as age increased.

Germline-derived CDR1 and CDR2 are MNHEY and SVGAGI. The CDR3 loop spans 12 amino acids. Deletions cut 7 bases from V and 11 bases from J, with 17 bases between. The chain recombines TRBV6-5 with TRBJ2-5; a possible D gene is TRBD2 (6 bases). Sample: blood. This receptor was identified in an elderly man in good health. CDR3 sequence (DNA): TGTGCCAGCAAGGCGGCGGGGAATGAGCAGTACTTC. Amino acid sequence: CASKAAGNEQYF.